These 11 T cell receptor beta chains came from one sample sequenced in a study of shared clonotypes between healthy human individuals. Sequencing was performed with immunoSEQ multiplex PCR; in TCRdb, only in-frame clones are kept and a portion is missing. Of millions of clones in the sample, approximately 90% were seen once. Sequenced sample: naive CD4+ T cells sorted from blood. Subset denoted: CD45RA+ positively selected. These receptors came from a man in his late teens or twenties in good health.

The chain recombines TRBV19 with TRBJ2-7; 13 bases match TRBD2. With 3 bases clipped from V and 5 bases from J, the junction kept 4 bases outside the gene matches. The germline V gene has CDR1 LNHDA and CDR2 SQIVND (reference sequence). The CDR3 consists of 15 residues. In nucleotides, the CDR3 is TGTGCCAGTAGTATCAGACTAGCGGGAGGCAACGAGCAGTACTTC. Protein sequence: CASSIRLAGGNEQYF.

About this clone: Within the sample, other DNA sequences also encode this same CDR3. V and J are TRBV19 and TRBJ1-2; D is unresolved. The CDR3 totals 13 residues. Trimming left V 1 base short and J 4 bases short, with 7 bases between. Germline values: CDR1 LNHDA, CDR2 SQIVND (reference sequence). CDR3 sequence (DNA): TGTGCCAGTAGTATAGGAAGCTTCTATGGCTACACCTTC. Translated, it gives CASSIGSFYGYTF.

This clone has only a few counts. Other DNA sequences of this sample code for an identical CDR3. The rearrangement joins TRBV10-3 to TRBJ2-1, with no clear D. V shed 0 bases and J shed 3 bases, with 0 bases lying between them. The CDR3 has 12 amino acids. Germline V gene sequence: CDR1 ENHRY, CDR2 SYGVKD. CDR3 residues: CAISESYNEQFF. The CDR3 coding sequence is TGTGCCATCAGTGAGTCCTACAATGAGCAGTTCTTC.

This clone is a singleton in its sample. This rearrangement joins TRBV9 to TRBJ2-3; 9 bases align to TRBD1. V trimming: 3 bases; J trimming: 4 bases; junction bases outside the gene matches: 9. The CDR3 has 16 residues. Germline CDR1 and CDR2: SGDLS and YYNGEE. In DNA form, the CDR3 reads TGTGCCAGCAGCGGCTCCGGGACAGGGAGCGCAGATACGCAGTATTTT. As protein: CASSGSGTGSADTQYF. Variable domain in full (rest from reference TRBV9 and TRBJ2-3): DSGVTQTPKHLITATGQRVTLRCSPRSGDLSVYWYQQSLDQGLQFLIQYYNGEERAKGNILERFSAQQFPDLHSELNLSSLELGDSALYFCASSGSGTGSADTQYFGPGTRLTVL.

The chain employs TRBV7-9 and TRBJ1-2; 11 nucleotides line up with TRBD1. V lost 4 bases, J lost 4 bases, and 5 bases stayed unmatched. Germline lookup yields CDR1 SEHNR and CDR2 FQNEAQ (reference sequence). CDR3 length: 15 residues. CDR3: CASSSGQGVAYGYTF. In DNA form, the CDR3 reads TGTGCCAGCAGCTCGGGACAGGGGGTTGCCTATGGCTACACCTTC.

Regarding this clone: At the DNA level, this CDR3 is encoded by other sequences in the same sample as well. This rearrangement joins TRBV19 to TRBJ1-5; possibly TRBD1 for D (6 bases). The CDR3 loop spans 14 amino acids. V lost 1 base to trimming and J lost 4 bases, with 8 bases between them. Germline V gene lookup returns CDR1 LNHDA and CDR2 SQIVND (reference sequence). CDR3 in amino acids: CASSIGQGNQPQHF. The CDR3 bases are TGTGCCAGTAGTATAGGTCAGGGGAATCAGCCCCAGCATTTT.

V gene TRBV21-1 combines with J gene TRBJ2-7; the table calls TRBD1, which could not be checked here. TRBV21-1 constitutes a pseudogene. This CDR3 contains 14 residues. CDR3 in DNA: TGTGCCAGCAACTTGAAAACAGGTACCTACGAGCAGTACTTC. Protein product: CASNLKTGTYEQYF.

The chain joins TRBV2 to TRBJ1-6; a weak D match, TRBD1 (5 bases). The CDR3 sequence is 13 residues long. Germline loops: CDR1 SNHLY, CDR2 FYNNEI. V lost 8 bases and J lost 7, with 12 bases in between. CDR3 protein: CASEGTANSPLHF. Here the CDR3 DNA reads TGTGCCAGCGAAGGGACGGCAAATTCACCCCTCCACTTT.

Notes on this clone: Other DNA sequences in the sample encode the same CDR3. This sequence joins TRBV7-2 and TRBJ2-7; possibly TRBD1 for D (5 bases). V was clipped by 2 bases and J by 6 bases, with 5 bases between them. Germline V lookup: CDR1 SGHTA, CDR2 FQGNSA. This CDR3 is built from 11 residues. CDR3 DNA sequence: TGTGCCAGCAGCTTAAGGGGCGAGCAGTACTTC. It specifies CASSLRGEQYF.

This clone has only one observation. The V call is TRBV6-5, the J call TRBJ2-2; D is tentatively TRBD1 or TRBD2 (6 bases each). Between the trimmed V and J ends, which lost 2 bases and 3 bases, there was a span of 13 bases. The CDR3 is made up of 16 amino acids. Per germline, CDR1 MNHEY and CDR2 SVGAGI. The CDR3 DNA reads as TGTGCCAGCAGTTACCAAGGGGGGCGGGACACCGGGGAGCTGTTTTTT. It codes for CASSYQGGRDTGELFF.

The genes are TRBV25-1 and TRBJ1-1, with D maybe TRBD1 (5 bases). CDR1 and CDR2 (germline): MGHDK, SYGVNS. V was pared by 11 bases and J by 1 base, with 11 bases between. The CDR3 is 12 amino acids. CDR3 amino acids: CASRVGNTEAFF. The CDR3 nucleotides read TGTGCCTCCAGGGTCGGGAACACTGAAGCTTTCTTT. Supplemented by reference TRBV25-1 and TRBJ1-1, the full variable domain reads EADIYQTPRYLVIGTGKKITLECSQTMGHDKMYWYQQDPGMELHLIHYSYGVNSTEKGDLSSESTVSRIRTEHFPLTLESARPSHTSQYLCASRVGNTEAFFGQGTRLTVV.